One and the same sample provided the 9 T cell receptor beta chains below, sequenced in a study of T cell responses to AZD1222 COVID-19 vaccine. Profiled with immunoSEQ multiplex PCR; TCRdb holds only in-frame clones, not every one. The sample lists some 170,000 clones; roughly nine tenths were seen once. The specimen was peripheral blood, collected 28 days after the second AZD1222 dose. These receptor sequences come from an adult who received the AZD1222 COVID-19 vaccine.

In this sample, this clone turned up once. V gene TRBV29-1 combines with J gene TRBJ1-2; D call uncertain. Trimming shortened V by 4 bases and J by 1 base, and 13 bases separated the two germline ends. Germline CDR1 is SQVTM and CDR2 is ANQGSEA. The length of the CDR3 is 14 residues. The CDR3 region is CSVGAGEDNYGYTF. CDR3 in DNA: TGCAGCGTTGGGGCGGGCGAGGATAACTATGGCTACACCTTC.

This rearrangement joins TRBV18 to TRBJ1-4; D unclear. Trimming took off 2 bases at V and 5 bases at J, with 3 bases between the two ends. This CDR3 region has 12 residues. Germline CDR1 reads KGHSH; CDR2 reads LQKENI. CDR3 residues: CASSPSNEKLFF. CDR3 sequence (DNA): TGTGCCAGCTCACCATCAAATGAAAAACTGTTTTTT.

This clone was picked up a small number of times. J is TRBJ2-2 and V is TRBV12-3 or TRBV12-4; D not certain. This CDR3 has 11 amino acids. Trimming shortened V by 7 bases and J by 4 bases, and 4 bases separated the two germline ends. This CDR3 is CASTLTGELFF. CDR3 nucleotide sequence: TGTGCCAGCACCCTCACCGGGGAGCTGTTTTTT.

The genes are TRBV5-5 and TRBJ1-2; tentative D call: TRBD1 (6 bases). CDR1 is SGHKS, CDR2 YYEKEE, per germline (reference sequence). The CDR3 consists of 13 residues. V lost 1 base, J lost 6 bases, and 10 bases lay in between. The CDR3 sequence is CASSLWTEDGYTF. The CDR3 DNA sequence: TGTGCCAGCAGCTTGTGGACAGAAGATGGCTACACCTTC.

To note about this clone: Other DNA sequences of this sample code for an identical CDR3. The chain combines TRBV5-1 with TRBJ1-1, with unresolved D. CDR1 SGHRS and CDR2 YFSETQ come from the germline V gene. V was pared by 2 bases and J by 7 bases, with 9 bases between. The CDR3 runs 12 residues. The CDR3 DNA sequence: TGCGCCAGCAGCTTAGGTCGCGGTGAAGCTTTCTTT. Translating gives CASSLGRGEAFF.

The chain has TRBV5-4 and TRBJ2-2; 11 bases are a match to TRBD2. The ends lost 4 bases at V and 7 bases at J; junction bases unmatched: 9. The length of the CDR3 is 16 residues. Germline loops: CDR1 SGHNT, CDR2 YYREEE (reference sequence). CDR3 in amino acids: CASSPVSGGAGGELFF. DNA of the CDR3: TGTGCCAGCAGCCCAGTTAGCGGGGGGGCCGGCGGGGAGCTGTTTTTT.

J is TRBJ1-1 and V is TRBV9; D is possibly TRBD1 (6 bases). The V gene's germline CDR1 is SGDLS and CDR2 YYNGEE. V lost 0 bases and J 6 bases, leaving 12 bases between the germline ends. CDR3 length: 14 residues. The CDR3 sequence: CASSVGPWTAEAFF. As DNA, the CDR3 is TGTGCCAGCAGCGTAGGGCCCTGGACAGCTGAAGCTTTCTTT.

The chain carries TRBV6-6 and TRBJ1-5, with D perhaps TRBD1 (6 bases). The V gene lost 5 bases and the J gene lost 3 bases, with 20 bases spanning the gap. Germline V gene data show CDR1 as MNHNY and CDR2 as SVGAGI (reference sequence). The CDR3 sequence is 17 residues long. CDR3 sequence: CASSPFPPGQFNQPQHF. For the CDR3, the DNA is TGTGCCAGCAGTCCCTTCCCCCCCGGACAGTTCAATCAGCCCCAGCATTTT.

DNA of the CDR3: TGTGCCAGCAGCTTAGCGGGACGGGCAGCTAACTATGGCTACACCTTC. It translates to CASSLAGRAANYGYTF. The gene calls are TRBV7-2 and TRBJ1-2, with D possibly TRBD1 on 5 matching bases. CDR1 and CDR2 (germline): SGHTA, FQGNSA. The CDR3 has 16 residues. V lost 0 bases and J lost 0, with 11 bases in between.